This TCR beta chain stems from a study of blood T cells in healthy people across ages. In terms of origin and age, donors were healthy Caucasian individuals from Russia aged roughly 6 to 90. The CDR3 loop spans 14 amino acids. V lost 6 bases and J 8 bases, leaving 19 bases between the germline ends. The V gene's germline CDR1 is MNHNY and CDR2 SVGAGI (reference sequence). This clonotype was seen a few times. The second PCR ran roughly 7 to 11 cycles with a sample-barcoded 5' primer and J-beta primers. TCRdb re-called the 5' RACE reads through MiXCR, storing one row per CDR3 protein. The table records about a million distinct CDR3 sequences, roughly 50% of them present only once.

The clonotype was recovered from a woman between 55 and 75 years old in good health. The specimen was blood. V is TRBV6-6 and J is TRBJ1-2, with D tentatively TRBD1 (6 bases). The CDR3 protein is CASSLLQGTGGYTF. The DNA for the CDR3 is TGTGCCAGCAGCCTCCTCCAGGGGACTGGGGGCTACACCTTC.